Below, one T cell receptor beta chain is given with its context. This clone's antigen is unknown. Base quality data are lacking; no much larger clone is found one base away. The data are from a study of OX40 agonist ivuxolimab in advanced cancers. Study-wide context: The costimulatory receptor OX40 (CD134) was targeted by ivuxolimab, a fully human IgG2 agonistic monoclonal antibody. Intravenous ivuxolimab was administered to patients every 2 weeks at six dose levels: 0.01, 0.1, 0.3, 1.5, 3 and 10 mg/kg. Partial responses occurred in three dose-escalation patients: two with cutaneous melanoma and one with hepatocellular carcinoma. Prior anti-PD-1, anti-PD-L1 or anti-CTLA-4 therapy was permitted, and about two fifths of dose-escalation patients had received checkpoint inhibitors. Peripheral TCRbeta sequencing aimed to test whether ivuxolimab altered TCR sequence diversity and caused clonal T-cell expansion. Of the roughly 52 dose-escalation patients, hepatocellular carcinoma was present in about 20, melanoma in some 15, renal cell carcinoma in 9 and head and neck cancer in 9. The paper covers the monotherapy dose-escalation part of the phase I ivuxolimab trial, which included N ≈ 50 patients. In the dose-escalation cohort, approximately 82% of patients were male, and the mean age was approximately 60 years, with a range of about 20 to 90. Findings and caveats that apply to the study as a whole: On average, CD8+ T cells showed more expanded clones than CD4+ T cells after ivuxolimab. At doses of 0.1 to 3.0 mg/kg, clonal expansion of both CD4+ and CD8+ T cells in blood was seen between baseline and week 6. Low levels of normalized T-cell clonal expansion were also seen in some nonresponding patients. In partial responders in the 0.1-3.0 mg/kg groups, normalized peripheral clonal expansion was found to be among the lowest, especially among CD8+ T cells. The antigen specificity of the clonally expanded peripheral T cells was not determined.

The trial excluded patients who had a history of autoimmune disease or who were on systemic immunosuppression. Peripheral blood for TCR sequencing was collected from all dose cohorts at baseline, on cycle 4 day 1, and on cycle 7 day 1. The samples were taken from a phase I, first-in-human, multicenter, open-label dose-escalation trial of ivuxolimab. Adults with locally advanced or metastatic melanoma, renal cell carcinoma, hepatocellular carcinoma or head and neck squamous cell carcinoma were enrolled in the trial. Before TCR sequencing, CD4+ T cells and CD8+ T cells from peripheral blood were sorted into separate populations. For sequencing of the TCRbeta CDR3 region, genomic DNA was extracted from the sorted cells. TCRbeta CDR3 regions were sequenced using the immunoSEQ Assay. TCRdb obtained this table from immuneACCESS and retained in-frame rearrangements with V and J assigned. These tables miss some clones; where compared with another copy, unresolved V genes account for less than half of the shortfall, and the remainder is unexplained. The sample yields 95,000 to 120,000 clones; about 91% were counted once. Approximately 0.69% of the sample is in the top ten clones.

There are 8 amino acids in the CDR3, from cysteine to phenylalanine inclusive. CDR3 DNA only is kept here, 24 bases in frame from base 1. CDR1 and CDR2, looked up from the germline V gene (reference sequence), are GTSNPN and SVGIG. At the junction V is shortened by 5 bases and J by 8 bases, with 3 bases in between. The rearranged segments are TRBV30 and TRBJ1-2; the D gene assignment is ambiguous. The receptor was derived from an adult with an advanced solid tumor such as melanoma, head and neck, liver or kidney cancer. Sample: CD4+ or CD8+ T cells sorted from blood, taken in a trial of the OX40 agonist ivuxolimab. The nucleotide sequence is TGTGCCTGGGGGGGCTACACCTTC. This encodes CAWGGYTF.